Sequencing of this T cell receptor beta chain was carried out in a study of blood T cell repertoires in COVID-19. Study-level information: The cDNA or gDNA used as material had been derived from T cells, B-cell-depleted T cells, or PBMCs.

Measured with immunoSEQ multiplex PCR; TCRdb has only the in-frame clones, and not every one. The table includes about 170,000 clones, 80% to 85% detected once. The clonotype originates from a man aged 65 to 79 with active or convalescent COVID-19. Sequencing used peripheral blood.

CDR3 coding DNA: TGTGCCAGCAGTTTATACGCTAGCGGGGGTCCTGAGCAGTACTTC. Amino acid sequence: CASSLYASGGPEQYF. The rearrangement uses TRBV27 and TRBJ2-7; 10 bases map to TRBD2. CDR1 is MNHEY, CDR2 SMNVEV, per germline (reference sequence). This CDR3 spans 15 amino acids. The junction had 7 bases not matched to a gene; V was cut back by 1 base and J by 7 bases.